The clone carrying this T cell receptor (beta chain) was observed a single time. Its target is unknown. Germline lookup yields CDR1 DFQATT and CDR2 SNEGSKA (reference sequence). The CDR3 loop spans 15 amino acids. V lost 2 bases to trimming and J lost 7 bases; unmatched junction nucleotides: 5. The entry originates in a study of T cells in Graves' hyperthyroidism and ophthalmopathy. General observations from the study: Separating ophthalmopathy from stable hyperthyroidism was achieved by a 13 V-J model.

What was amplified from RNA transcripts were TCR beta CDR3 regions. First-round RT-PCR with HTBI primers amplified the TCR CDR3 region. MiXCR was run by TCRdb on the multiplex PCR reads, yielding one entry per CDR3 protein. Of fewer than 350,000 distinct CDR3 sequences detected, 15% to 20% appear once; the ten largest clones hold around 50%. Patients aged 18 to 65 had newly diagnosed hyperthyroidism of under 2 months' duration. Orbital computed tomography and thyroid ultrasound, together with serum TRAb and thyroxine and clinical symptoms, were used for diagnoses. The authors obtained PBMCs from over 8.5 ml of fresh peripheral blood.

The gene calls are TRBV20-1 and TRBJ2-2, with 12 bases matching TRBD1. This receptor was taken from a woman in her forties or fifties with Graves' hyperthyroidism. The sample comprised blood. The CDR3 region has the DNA TGCAGTGCTAGACCCGGGACAGGGGGCGGCGGGGAGCTGTTTTTT. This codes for CSARPGTGGGGELFF.